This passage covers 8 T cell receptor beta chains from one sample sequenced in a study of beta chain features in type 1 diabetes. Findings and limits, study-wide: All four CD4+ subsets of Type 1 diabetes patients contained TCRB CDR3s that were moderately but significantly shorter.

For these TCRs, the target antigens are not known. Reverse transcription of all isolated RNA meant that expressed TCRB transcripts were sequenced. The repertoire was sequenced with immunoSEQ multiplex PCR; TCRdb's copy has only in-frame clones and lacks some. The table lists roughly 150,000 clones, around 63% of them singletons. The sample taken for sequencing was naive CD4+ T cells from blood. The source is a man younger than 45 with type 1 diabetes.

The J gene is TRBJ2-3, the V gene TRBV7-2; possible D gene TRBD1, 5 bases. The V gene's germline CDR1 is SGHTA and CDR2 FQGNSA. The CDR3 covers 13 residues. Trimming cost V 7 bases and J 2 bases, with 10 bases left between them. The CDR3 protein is CASTGRATDTQYF. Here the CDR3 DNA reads TGTGCCAGCACCGGCAGGGCCACAGATACGCAGTATTTT.

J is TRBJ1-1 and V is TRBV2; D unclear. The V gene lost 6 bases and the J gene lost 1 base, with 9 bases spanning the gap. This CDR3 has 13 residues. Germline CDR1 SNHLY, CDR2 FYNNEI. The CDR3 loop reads CASRDGENTEAFF. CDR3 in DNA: TGTGCCAGCAGGGACGGGGAGAACACTGAAGCTTTCTTT. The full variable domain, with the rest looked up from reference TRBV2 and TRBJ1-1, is EPEVTQTPSHQVTQMGQEVILRCVPISNHLYFYWYRQILGQKVEFLVSFYNNEISEKSEIFDDQFSVERPDGSNFTLKIRSTKLEDSAMYFCASRDGENTEAFFGQGTRLTVV.

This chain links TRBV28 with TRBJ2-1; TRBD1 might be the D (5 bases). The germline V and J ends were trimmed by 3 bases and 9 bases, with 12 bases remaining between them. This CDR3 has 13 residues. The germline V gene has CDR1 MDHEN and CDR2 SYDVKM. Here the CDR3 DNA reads TGTGCCAGCAGTTTGCGCCAGGGCGGTGAGCAGTTCTTC. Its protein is CASSLRQGGEQFF.

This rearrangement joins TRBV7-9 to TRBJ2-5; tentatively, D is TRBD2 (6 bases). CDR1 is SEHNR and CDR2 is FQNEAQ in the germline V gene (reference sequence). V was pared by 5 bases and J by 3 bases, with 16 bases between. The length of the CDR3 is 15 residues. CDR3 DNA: TGTGCCAGCAGCACGAGGACCGGGAGCGAAGAGACCCAGTACTTC. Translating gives CASSTRTGSEETQYF.

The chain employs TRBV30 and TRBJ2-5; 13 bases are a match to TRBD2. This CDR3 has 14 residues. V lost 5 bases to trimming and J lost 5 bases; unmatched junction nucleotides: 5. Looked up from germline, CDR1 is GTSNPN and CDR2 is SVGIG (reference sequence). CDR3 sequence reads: CAWRLAGGKETQYF. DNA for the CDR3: TGTGCCTGGCGACTAGCGGGGGGCAAGGAGACCCAGTACTTC.

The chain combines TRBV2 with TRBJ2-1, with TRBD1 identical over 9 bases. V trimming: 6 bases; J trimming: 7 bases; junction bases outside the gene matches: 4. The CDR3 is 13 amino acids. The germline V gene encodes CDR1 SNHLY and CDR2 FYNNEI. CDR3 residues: CASRRTGENEQFF. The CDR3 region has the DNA TGTGCCAGCAGAAGGACAGGGGAAAATGAGCAGTTCTTC. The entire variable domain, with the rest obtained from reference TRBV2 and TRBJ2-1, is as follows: EPEVTQTPSHQVTQMGQEVILRCVPISNHLYFYWYRQILGQKVEFLVSFYNNEISEKSEIFDDQFSVERPDGSNFTLKIRSTKLEDSAMYFCASRRTGENEQFFGPGTRLTVL.

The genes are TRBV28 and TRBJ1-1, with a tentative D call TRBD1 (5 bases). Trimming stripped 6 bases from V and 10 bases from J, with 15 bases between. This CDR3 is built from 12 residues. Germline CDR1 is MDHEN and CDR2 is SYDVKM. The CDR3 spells CASSPPGRGAFF. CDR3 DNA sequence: TGTGCCAGCAGCCCTCCTGGTAGGGGAGCTTTCTTT. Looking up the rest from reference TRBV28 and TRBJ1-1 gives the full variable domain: DVKVTQSSRYLVKRTGEKVFLECVQDMDHENMFWYRQDPGLGLRLIYFSYDVKMKEKGDIPEGYSVSREKKERFSLILESASTNQTSMYLCASSPPGRGAFFGQGTRLTVV.

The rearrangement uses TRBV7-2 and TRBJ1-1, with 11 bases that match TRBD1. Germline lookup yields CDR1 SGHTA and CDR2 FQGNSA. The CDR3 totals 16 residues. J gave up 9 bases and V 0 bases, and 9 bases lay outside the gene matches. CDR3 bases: TGTGCCAGCAGCTTAGCATCCCCGGACAGGGGGCGACAAGCTTTCTTT. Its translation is CASSLASPDRGRQAFF. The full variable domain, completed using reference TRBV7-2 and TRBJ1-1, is GAGVSQSPSNKVTEKGKDVELRCDPISGHTALYWYRQSLGQGLEFLIYFQGNSAPDKSGLPSDRFSAERTGGSVSTLTIQRTQQEDSAVYLCASSLASPDRGRQAFFGQGTRLTVV.